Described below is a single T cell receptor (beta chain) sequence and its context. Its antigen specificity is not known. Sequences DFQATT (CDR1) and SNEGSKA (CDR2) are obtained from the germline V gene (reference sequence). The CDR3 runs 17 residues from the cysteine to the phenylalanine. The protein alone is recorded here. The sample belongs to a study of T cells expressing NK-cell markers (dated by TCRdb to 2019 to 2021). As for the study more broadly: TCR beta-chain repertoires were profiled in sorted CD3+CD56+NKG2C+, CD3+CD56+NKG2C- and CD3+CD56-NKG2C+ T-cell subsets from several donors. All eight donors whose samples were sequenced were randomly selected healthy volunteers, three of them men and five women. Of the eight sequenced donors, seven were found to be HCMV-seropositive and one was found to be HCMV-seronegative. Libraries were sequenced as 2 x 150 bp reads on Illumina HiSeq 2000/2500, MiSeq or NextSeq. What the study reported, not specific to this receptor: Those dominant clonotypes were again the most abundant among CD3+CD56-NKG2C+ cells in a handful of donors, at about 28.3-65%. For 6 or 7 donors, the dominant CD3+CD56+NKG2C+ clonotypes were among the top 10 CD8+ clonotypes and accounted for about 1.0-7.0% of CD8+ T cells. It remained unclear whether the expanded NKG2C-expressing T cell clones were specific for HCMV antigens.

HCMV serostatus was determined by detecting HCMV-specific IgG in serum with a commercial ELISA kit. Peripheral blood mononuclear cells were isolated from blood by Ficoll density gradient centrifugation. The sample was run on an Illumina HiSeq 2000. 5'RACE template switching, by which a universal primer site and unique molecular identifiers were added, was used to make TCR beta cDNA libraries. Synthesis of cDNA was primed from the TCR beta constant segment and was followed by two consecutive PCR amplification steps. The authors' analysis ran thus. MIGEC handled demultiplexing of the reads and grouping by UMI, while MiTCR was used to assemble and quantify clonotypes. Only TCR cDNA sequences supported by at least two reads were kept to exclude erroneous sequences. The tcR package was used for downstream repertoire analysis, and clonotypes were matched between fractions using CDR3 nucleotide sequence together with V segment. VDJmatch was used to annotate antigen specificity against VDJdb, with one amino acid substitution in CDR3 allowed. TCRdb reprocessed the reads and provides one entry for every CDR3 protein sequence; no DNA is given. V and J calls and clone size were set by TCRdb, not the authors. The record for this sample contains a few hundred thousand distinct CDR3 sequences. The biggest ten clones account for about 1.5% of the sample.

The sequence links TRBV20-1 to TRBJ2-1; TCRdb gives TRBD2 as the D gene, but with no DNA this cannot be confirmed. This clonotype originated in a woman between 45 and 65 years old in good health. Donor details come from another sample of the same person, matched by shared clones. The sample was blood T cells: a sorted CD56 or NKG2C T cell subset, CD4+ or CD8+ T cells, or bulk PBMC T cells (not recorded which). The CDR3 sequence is CSARTAGGPPIYNEQFF.